The entry below gives a single T cell receptor (beta chain) sequence along with its context. This entry belongs to a study of blood T cell repertoires in COVID-19. Across the whole study: Samples came from the United States, Italy and Spain, spanning acute and convalescent COVID-19. PBMCs, B-cell-depleted T cells, or T cells provided the cDNA or gDNA that made up the material.

CDR1 MNHEY and CDR2 SVGAGI come from the germline V gene. This CDR3 contains 14 residues. Germline trimming cut 7 bases from V and 3 bases from J; bases unmatched to any gene: 8. In Seattle, patients joined the study during active infection and were tracked longitudinally. Source study methods: Nucleated cell number was recorded as an estimate derived from reference gene primer amplification. The repertoire was sequenced with immunoSEQ multiplex PCR; TCRdb's copy has only in-frame clones and lacks some. The V and J calls and the clone size are those of that table, but D and trimming were determined from the DNA. The sample contains roughly 180,000 clones, less than 85% of which appear only once.

V usage is TRBV6-5 and J usage is TRBJ1-1; the match to TRBD1 covers 7 bases. Sequenced sample: peripheral blood. This TCR was sampled from a woman aged 55-70 years with COVID-19, enrolled during active disease. CDR3 DNA: TGTGCCAGCACAAAGGAGGGGGCCGACACTGAAGCTTTCTTT. Translated, it gives CASTKEGADTEAFF.